Listed below are T cell receptor beta chains from one sample, sequenced in a study of CXCR3-negative and CXCR3-positive naive CD8 T cells. TCRdb reprocessed the 5' RACE reads, keeping one entry per CDR3 protein, no DNA. Recorded here are approximately 100,000 distinct CDR3 sequences; the top ten clones represent over 1.5%. Material for sequencing was naive CXCR3- CD8+ T cells from blood. The receptors stem from a human donor in good health. Some clones in this sample may be carry-over from other donors' samples. Each CDR3 is given with its conserved first and last residue. Rows may omit the clone size; those that give it use once, few, many or a size class.

v_gene	j_gene	abundance	len	CDR3aa
TRBV19	TRBJ2-7	medium-sized	14	CASSIRPVGGEQYF
TRBV25-1	TRBJ2-7	.	13	CASSPGKVFEQYF
TRBV7-2	TRBJ2-1	.	13	CASSPGLNDEQFF
TRBV7-9	TRBJ2-7	.	14	CASSLVGQPYEQYF
TRBV12-3/TRBV12-4	TRBJ2-3	.	14	CASSFLAGMDTQYF
TRBV4-3	TRBJ1-1	.	14	CASSQDRGTPEAFF
TRBV15	TRBJ1-1	.	19	CATSTDRDRGRNLNTEAFF
TRBV7-9	TRBJ1-2	.	14	CASSSTAANYGYTF
TRBV28	TRBJ2-3	.	17	CACSLSLGSGSTDTQYF
TRBV7-9	TRBJ2-7	.	14	CASSPGTGLYEQYF
TRBV7-7	TRBJ2-5	.	14	CASSPGLVGWTQYF
TRBV7-9	TRBJ2-1	.	14	CASSLTQGSNEQFF
TRBV29-1	TRBJ2-1	.	11	CSLGAYNEQFF
TRBV15	TRBJ2-1	.	14	CATRPGQTYNEQFF
TRBV11-3	TRBJ1-2	.	15	CASSLSGTDFYGYTF
TRBV7-2	TRBJ2-7	.	12	CASSLVQDEQYF
TRBV29-1	TRBJ2-2	.	14	CSVEGLAGTGELFF
TRBV12-3/TRBV12-4	TRBJ2-3	.	14	CASSRYSSTDTQYF
TRBV4-3	TRBJ2-1	.	15	CASSQDQALYNEQFF
TRBV12-3/TRBV12-4	TRBJ2-7	.	13	CASSSTGAYEQYF
TRBV6-5	TRBJ2-2	.	15	CASRGESANTGELFF
TRBV7-2	TRBJ2-1	.	15	CASSFYTGSYNEQFF
TRBV5-6	TRBJ2-1	.	14	CASSFQGLYNEQFF
TRBV14	TRBJ2-1	.	18	CASSQDPRWTGYYNEQFF
TRBV7-8	TRBJ2-5	.	14	CASSLPGLRETQYF
TRBV3-1	TRBJ2-6	.	21	CASSHLSPHQGPNSGANVLTF
TRBV29-1	TRBJ2-5	.	12	CSVDRGGETQYF
TRBV18	TRBJ1-1	.	16	CASSPIQVALNTEAFF
TRBV7-9	TRBJ1-2	.	14	CASSLLDRNYGYTF
TRBV29-1	TRBJ2-7	.	12	CSVEDQRIEQYF
TRBV12-3/TRBV12-4	TRBJ1-5	.	12	CASSLSGQPQHF
TRBV5-1	TRBJ2-1	.	15	CASSVGLAGGDEQFF
TRBV12-3/TRBV12-4	TRBJ2-1	.	15	CASSSPSRNYNEQFF
TRBV13	TRBJ2-7	.	13	CASSLAGEHEQYF
TRBV5-5	TRBJ2-3	.	15	CASSLSRGATDTQYF
TRBV19	TRBJ2-1	.	12	CASTDRLNEQFF
TRBV12-3/TRBV12-4	TRBJ2-3	.	15	CASSFYPGSTDTQYF
TRBV20-1	TRBJ2-7	.	13	CSATQDSTYEQYF
TRBV6-5	TRBJ1-5	.	15	CASSYGQGPNQPQHF
TRBV7-3	TRBJ2-3	.	14	CASSWMDRADTQYF
TRBV7-6	TRBJ2-3	.	18	CASSSFTGVGQSGDTKYF
TRBV5-1	TRBJ2-7	.	15	CASSLALGLSYEQYF
TRBV7-2	TRBJ2-1	.	13	CASSLALSNEQFF
TRBV6-6	TRBJ2-1	.	16	CASSENLQGPYNEQFF
TRBV29-1	TRBJ1-3	.	14	CSVQMGTTGNTIYF
TRBV20-1	TRBJ2-7	.	14	CSAVGEVLSYEQYF
TRBV3-1	TRBJ2-1	.	16	CASSKLSGASYNEQFF
TRBV28	TRBJ1-4	.	14	CASSLGTANEKLFF
TRBV9	TRBJ2-7	.	11	CASSSTGEQYF
TRBV28	TRBJ2-7	.	17	CASSLALGTSESYEQYF
TRBV15	TRBJ2-1	.	17	CATSRDRTSLYYNEQFF
TRBV12-3/TRBV12-4	TRBJ2-3	.	12	CASSASTDTQYF
TRBV6-5	TRBJ2-2	.	15	CASSRLAGEAVVLFF
TRBV29-1	TRBJ1-2	medium-sized	14	CSATLLDLEAGYTF